One and the same sample provided the 29 T cell receptor beta chains below, sequenced in a study of Ad26.COV2.S vaccination and SARS-CoV-2 variants. Profiled with immunoSEQ multiplex PCR; TCRdb holds only in-frame clones, not every one. Of approximately 300,000 clones listed, about 86% were seen once; the top ten hold under 2%. The treatment denotes: around 19 received Ad26.COV2.S at low or high dose, single or two shots; 5 received placebo; per-sample allocation not given. The samples date from day 63 after the first vaccine or placebo injection. Here the sequenced sample was peripheral blood, taken in a trial of Ad26.COV2.S vaccine versus placebo. The receptors were sampled from a person aged 18-60 years who received the Ad26.COV2.S COVID-19 vaccine or a placebo.

This chain links TRBV4-3 with TRBJ1-1, with D possibly matching TRBD1 (5 bases). This CDR3 contains 15 residues. Trimming pared 0 bases from V and 7 bases from J, leaving 15 bases between. Germline-derived CDR1 and CDR2 are LGHNA and YSLEER. CDR3 in amino acids: CASSQDLGPLREAFF. The CDR3 DNA sequence: TGCGCCAGCAGCCAAGATTTGGGGCCATTACGTGAAGCTTTCTTT.

V usage is TRBV7-8 and J usage is TRBJ2-1; D unclear. Germline V CDR1 and CDR2: SGHVS, FQNEAQ. The CDR3 covers 14 residues. V lost 5 bases and J lost 4, with 12 bases in between. CDR3 loop: CASSPPPEYNEQFF. The CDR3 DNA sequence: TGTGCCAGCAGCCCGCCTCCAGAGTACAATGAGCAGTTCTTC. The variable domain in full, with the rest retrieved from reference TRBV7-8 and TRBJ2-1, is GAGVSQSPRYKVAKRGQDVALRCDPISGHVSLFWYQQALGQGPEFLTYFQNEAQLDKSGLPSDRFFAERPEGSVSTLKIQRTQQEDSAVYLCASSPPPEYNEQFFGPGTRLTVL.

The V and J genes are TRBV19 and TRBJ1-2, with 12 bases lining up with TRBD1. There are 15 residues in the CDR3. V lost 0 bases and J lost 7; bases outside the gene matches: 3. Germline-derived CDR1 and CDR2 are LNHDA and SQIVND (reference sequence). CDR3 DNA: TGTGCCAGTAGTATAGAAGGGGACAGGGGGCTTGGCTACACCTTC. Its translation is CASSIEGDRGLGYTF.

The table lists this clone with many counts. The CDR3 spells CASSLSRASEQYF. DNA of the CDR3: TGTGCCAGCAGCCTATCCAGGGCGAGCGAGCAGTACTTC. V usage is TRBV14 and J usage is TRBJ2-7, with D possibly matching TRBD1 (5 bases). Germline loops: CDR1 SGHDN, CDR2 FVKESK. V was cut by 4 bases and J by 6 bases, with 13 bases left in between. This CDR3 has 13 residues.

This clone was seen a single time. The chain links TRBV6-4 to TRBJ2-3; 9 bases line up with TRBD2. This CDR3 contains 15 residues. V lost 2 bases to trimming and J lost 8 bases; unmatched junction nucleotides: 8. Germline CDR1 MRHNA, CDR2 SNTAGT. CDR3 in DNA: TGTGCCAGCAGTGACCGCGGGGGGGCCTCGAGTACGCAGTATTTT. Residues: CASSDRGGASSTQYF.

The V and J genes are TRBV19 and TRBJ1-5; perhaps TRBD1 as D (6 bases). CDR1 is LNHDA, CDR2 SQIVND, per germline (reference sequence). With 7 bases removed from V and 5 bases from J, the gap between germline ends came to 18 bases. The CDR3 is 15 residues long. The CDR3: CASKVGDIGHQPQHF. The CDR3 bases are TGTGCCAGTAAAGTAGGGGACATCGGGCATCAGCCCCAGCATTTT.

The chain links TRBV30 to TRBJ1-1; D possibly corresponds to TRBD1 (5 bases). The CDR3 has 15 residues. The germline gives CDR1 GTSNPN, CDR2 SVGIG (reference sequence). Trimming removed 5 bases from V and 6 bases from J, with 22 bases in between. CDR3 protein: CAWGGPGGSRAEAFF. Written as DNA, the CDR3 is TGTGCCTGGGGCGGGCCGGGGGGATCGAGGGCTGAAGCTTTCTTT. The variable domain in full, with the rest retrieved from reference TRBV30 and TRBJ1-1, is SQTIHQWPATLVQPVGSPLSLECTVEGTSNPNLYWYRQAAGRGLQLLFYSVGIGQISSEVPQNLSASRPQDRQFILSSKKLLLSDSGFYLCAWGGPGGSRAEAFFGQGTRLTVV.

The genes are TRBV7-2 and TRBJ1-6; the D is unclear. Trimming left V 2 bases short and J 0 bases short, with 5 bases between. The germline V gene encodes CDR1 SGHTA and CDR2 FQGNSA. This CDR3 is built from 15 residues. The CDR3 loop is CASSLIPSYNSPLHF. The CDR3 DNA reads as TGTGCCAGCAGCTTAATCCCCTCCTATAATTCACCCCTCCACTTT.

J is TRBJ1-4 and V is TRBV5-1; D remains ambiguous. Germline V gene data show CDR1 as SGHRS and CDR2 as YFSETQ. The germline V and J ends were trimmed by 1 base and 5 bases, with 6 bases remaining between them. This CDR3 has 13 amino acids. CDR3 in amino acids: CASSLQQNEKLFF. As DNA, the CDR3 is TGCGCCAGCAGCTTGCAACAGAATGAAAAACTGTTTTTT.

This chain links TRBV6-2 or TRBV6-3 with TRBJ2-1; 12 bases match TRBD2. Germline V gene data show CDR1 as MNHEY and CDR2 as SVGEGT. The CDR3 runs to 16 residues. Germline trimming cut 5 bases from V and 3 bases from J; bases unmatched to any gene: 5. As DNA, the CDR3 is TGTGCCAGCAGTGACAGGACTAGCGGGGACTACAATGAGCAGTTCTTC. Its translation is CASSDRTSGDYNEQFF.

V gene TRBV7-2 combines with J gene TRBJ2-7; D remains unclear. Germline CDR1 is SGHTA and CDR2 is FQGNSA. The CDR3 is 12 amino acids. V was trimmed by 4 bases and J by 3 bases, leaving 7 bases between them. CDR3 residues: CASSSTRYEQYF. The CDR3 DNA sequence: TGTGCCAGCAGCTCAACCCGCTACGAGCAGTACTTC. The full variable domain, completed using reference TRBV7-2 and TRBJ2-7, is GAGVSQSPSNKVTEKGKDVELRCDPISGHTALYWYRQSLGQGLEFLIYFQGNSAPDKSGLPSDRFSAERTGGSVSTLTIQRTQQEDSAVYLCASSSTRYEQYFGPGTRLTVT.

The chain links TRBV13 to TRBJ2-7; 9 nucleotides line up with TRBD1. Germline CDR1 and CDR2: PRHDT and FYEKMQ (reference sequence). With 2 bases clipped from V and 4 bases from J, the junction kept 6 bases outside the gene matches. The CDR3 contains 15 residues. CDR3 in amino acids: CASSLLDRGSYEQYF. CDR3 nucleotide sequence: TGTGCCAGCAGCTTATTGGACAGGGGTAGTTACGAGCAGTACTTC.

The genes are TRBV19 and TRBJ1-3; no firm D call. Germline V CDR1 and CDR2: LNHDA, SQIVND (reference sequence). CDR3 length equals 15 residues. V lost 4 bases and J 0 bases, leaving 10 bases between the germline ends. CDR3: CASSSTTGSGNTIYF. CDR3 coding DNA: TGTGCCAGTAGTAGTACTACTGGCTCTGGAAACACCATATATTTT.

CDR3 in amino acids: CASSEEGTGGYEQYF. CDR3 sequence (DNA): TGTGCCAGCAGTGAAGAGGGGACAGGAGGCTACGAGCAGTACTTC. This chain joins TRBV6-1 and TRBJ2-7; 8 positions agree with TRBD1. CDR1 is MNHNS and CDR2 is SASEGT in the germline V gene. V shed 1 base and J 3 bases; nucleotides not matched to a gene: 5. The CDR3 runs to 15 residues.

V and J are TRBV30 and TRBJ2-1, with D maybe TRBD1 (5 bases). This CDR3 contains 13 residues. CDR1 is GTSNPN and CDR2 is SVGIG in the germline V gene (reference sequence). Trimming pared 4 bases from V and 2 bases from J, leaving 9 bases between. The CDR3 here is CAWMADTYNEQFF. CDR3 nucleotides: TGTGCCTGGATGGCGGACACCTACAATGAGCAGTTCTTC.

This clone was detected ten times or more. The rearrangement uses TRBV5-6 and TRBJ2-7, with D unresolved. In germline, CDR1 is SGHDT, CDR2 YYEEEE. V lost 2 bases, J lost 3 bases, and 9 bases lay in between. CDR3 length: 13 amino acids. The chain's CDR3 is CASSFIQNYEQYF. The CDR3 coding sequence is TGTGCCAGCAGCTTCATACAGAACTACGAGCAGTACTTC.

This clone came up once. This chain joins TRBV6-5 and TRBJ1-2, with D hard to call. From germline, CDR1 is MNHEY and CDR2 SVGAGI. Deletions cut 6 bases from V and 7 bases from J, with 15 bases between. The CDR3 spans 13 residues. CDR3 coding DNA: TGTGCCAGCAGAAACGGAGGGCAGGTTGGCTACACCTTC. This sequence encodes CASRNGGQVGYTF.

The gene calls are TRBV18 and TRBJ2-1; tentatively, D is TRBD2 (6 bases). Germline V gives CDR1 KGHSH, CDR2 LQKENI. Between the trimmed V and J ends, which lost 0 bases and 10 bases, there was a span of 16 bases. The length of the CDR3 is 15 residues. The CDR3 region has the DNA TGTGCCAGCTCACCACCGATAGTCGTGGCGGGGGAGCAGTTCTTC. Its translation: CASSPPIVVAGEQFF.

The chain carries TRBV12-5 and TRBJ2-1; D is uncertain. The CDR3 has 11 residues. From germline, CDR1 is LGHNT and CDR2 FRNRAP. V lost 3 bases to trimming and J lost 12 bases, with 9 bases between them. In DNA form, the CDR3 reads TGTGCTAGTGGTTTAGGTCAAGGGCAGTTCTTC. Amino acid sequence: CASGLGQGQFF. Together with reference TRBV12-5 and TRBJ2-1, the CDR3 gives the full variable domain: DARVTQTPRHKVTEMGQEVTMRCQPILGHNTVFWYRQTMMQGLELLAYFRNRAPLDDSGMPKDRFSAEMPDATLATLKIQPSEPRDSAVYFCASGLGQGQFFGPGTRLTVL.

This clone was counted a few times. This sample also contains other DNA sequences that code for the same CDR3. This chain uses TRBV5-1 with TRBJ2-7; D is ambiguous. Trimming removed 0 bases at V and 2 bases at J, with 9 bases between. CDR1 is SGHRS and CDR2 is YFSETQ in the germline V gene. This CDR3 region has 14 residues. The CDR3 loop reads CASSLVAGPYEQYF. The CDR3 region has the DNA TGCGCCAGCAGCTTGGTAGCTGGACCCTACGAGCAGTACTTC.

The CDR3 loop reads CASSDGTSGGRGETQYF. The DNA of the CDR3 is TGTGCCAGCAGCGACGGGACTAGCGGGGGCCGGGGAGAGACCCAGTACTTC. The gene calls are TRBV9 and TRBJ2-5, with 14 bases matching TRBD2. The CDR3 runs to 17 residues. Losses at the gene ends were 3 bases for V and 4 bases for J; bases not matched to a gene: 8. In germline, CDR1 is SGDLS, CDR2 YYNGEE.

The chain employs TRBV5-5 and TRBJ2-2; 8 bases agree with TRBD1. Germline V gene data show CDR1 as SGHKS and CDR2 as YYEKEE (reference sequence). The CDR3 runs 18 residues. V gave up 0 bases and J gave up 9 bases; unmatched junction bases: 16. As DNA, the CDR3 is TGTGCCAGCAGCTTGGGGTTGGGCGCCAGGGGGCCTTTCAGGGAGCTGTTTTTT. This translates into CASSLGLGARGPFRELFF.

The J gene is TRBJ1-1, the V gene TRBV25-1; tentatively, D is TRBD1 (6 bases). Germline CDR1 and CDR2: MGHDK and SYGVNS. Trimming took 4 bases from V and 4 from J, leaving 13 bases between them. This CDR3 has 14 amino acids. The CDR3 DNA reads TGTGCCAGCAGTGTAACAGGGTTGGGCACTGAAGCTTTCTTT. Residues: CASSVTGLGTEAFF.

CDR3: CASSSGGSGNTIYF. The CDR3 DNA sequence: TGTGCCAGCAGCAGCGGGGGCTCTGGAAACACCATATATTTT. This chain connects TRBV21-1 to TRBJ1-3. TRBV21-1 is a known pseudogene. The CDR3 has 14 amino acids.

V is TRBV3-1 (or the pseudogene TRBV3-2) and J is TRBJ2-3, with a weak D call TRBD2 (5 bases). The CDR3 has 15 amino acids. The germline V gene encodes CDR1 LGHDT and CDR2 YNNKEL (reference sequence). V was cut by 7 bases and J by 10 bases, with 24 bases left in between. The CDR3 nucleotides are TGTGCCAGCACCTCAGGAGGCGGAGCCTCCCGGGCGCAGTATTTT. Translation: CASTSGGGASRAQYF.

This clone was counted only a few times. CDR3 sequence (DNA): TGTGCCAGCAGTTACTATTCCAGGGGCAATCAGCCCCAGCATTTT. Translating it yields CASSYYSRGNQPQHF. The chain combines TRBV6-2 or TRBV6-3 with TRBJ1-5, with D possibly TRBD1 on 5 matching bases. Trimming left V 1 base short and J 2 bases short, with 9 bases between. This CDR3 has 15 residues. Germline values: CDR1 MNHEY, CDR2 SVGEGT.

This chain uses TRBV7-9 with TRBJ2-7; either TRBD1 or TRBD2 may fit D (5 bases each). The CDR3 spans 15 residues. Germline CDR1 SEHNR, CDR2 FQNEAQ (reference sequence). Between the trimmed V and J ends, which lost 4 bases and 2 bases, there was a span of 15 bases. CDR3 loop: CASSSSRDATYEQYF. CDR3 nucleotide sequence: TGTGCCAGCAGCTCCTCTCGGGACGCGACCTACGAGCAGTACTTC.

The chain is built from TRBV6-1 and TRBJ2-3; the D gene is possibly TRBD1 (6 bases). Germline lookup yields CDR1 MNHNS and CDR2 SASEGT. The CDR3 contains 18 residues. V was pared by 1 base and J by 4 bases, with 21 bases between. Written as DNA, the CDR3 is TGTGCCAGCAGTGAAGTTCGTGGGCAGGGGAAGGGACCAGATACGCAGTATTTT. It translates to CASSEVRGQGKGPDTQYF.

The gene calls are TRBV5-1 and TRBJ1-2, with 8 nucleotides matching TRBD1. V lost 3 bases and J lost 8; bases outside the gene matches: 6. This CDR3 contains 13 residues. Germline V gene sequence: CDR1 SGHRS, CDR2 YFSETQ. The DNA for the CDR3 is TGCGCCAGCAGCTCCGGACAGGGTGGAGGCTACACCTTC. Translation gives CASSSGQGGGYTF.